The source of this T cell receptor (beta chain) is a study of blood T cell repertoires in COVID-19. The protocol was immunoSEQ multiplex PCR, while the TCRdb copy is restricted to in-frame clones and leaves out a portion. The repertoire holds 350,000 to 450,000 clones, with approximately 90% as singletons. The V gene end was trimmed by 5 bases and the J gene end by 2 bases; junction bases not matched to a gene: 3. The CDR3 is made up of 13 amino acids. Germline values: CDR1 SEHNR, CDR2 FQNEAQ (reference sequence). This clonotype was sampled from a woman aged 18-29 years who had been exposed to COVID-19. The rearrangement uses TRBV7-9 and TRBJ2-7; 7 nucleotides align to TRBD1. The sequencing sample was made of PBMCs or T cells enriched from blood (not recorded which). The CDR3 nucleotides read TGTGCCAGCAGCGGAGGACAGGCCTACGAGCAGTACTTC. Translated, it gives CASSGGQAYEQYF.